This note documents a single T cell receptor beta chain sequence. This clonotype showed up many times. Its antigen remains unidentified. No base qualities exist here, and no much larger clone lies one base off it. This sample stems from a study of spatial heterogeneity in lung cancer (dated by TCRdb to the late 2010s). Regarding the study in general: Beta-chain transcripts were consistently detected in greater numbers than alpha-chain transcripts, which likely reflects a higher abundance of beta-chain transcripts. In the raw uncorrected reads, each unique combination of TCR and UMI appeared on average more than ten times. In non-small cell lung cancer, the study quantitatively compared TCR alpha and beta repertoires across several tumor regions, matched nontumor lung, and blood. Nonsynonymous mutation counts, determined by whole-exome sequencing of tumor tissue, were related to TCR repertoire features. At surgery, some 220 tumor regions, fewer than 85 matched nontumor lung samples and some 54 PBMC samples were TCR-sequenced for both alpha and beta chains. The study at large found these results: Additional single-cell paired TCR alpha and beta sequencing was considered necessary to confirm, at a functional level, the hypothesis that regional TCRs recognize regional mutations. Ubiquitous expanded tumor TCRs were found in blood more often at tumor resection than at routine follow-up.

To prepare the library, 5' RACE was applied. TCRdb records NextSeq 500 as the sequencer. To allow correction of PCR and sequencing errors, the TCR library protocol tagged every TCR cDNA molecule with a unique molecular identifier. As for how the authors treated the data: TCR identification, UMI-based error correction and CDR3 extraction were performed with Decombinator tools. TCRs above a frequency of 2 per 1,000, corresponding to the top 1% of the tumor frequency distribution, were defined as expanded. Each repertoire was subsampled 100 times to 5,000 TCRs, after which Renyi diversity was computed with the R vegan package. CDR3 similarity networks were built from amino acid triplet string-kernel similarity, with CDR3s being connected when pairwise similarity was above 0.82. The public reads were reanalyzed by TCRdb: fastp trimming at Q25, MiXCR alignment, in-frame beta chains only. Records with the same CDR3 protein are collapsed into one entry carrying the most frequent genes and DNA. TCRdb, rather than the study authors, made the V and J calls. The table for this sample lists roughly 79,000 distinct CDR3 sequences; 7% to 9% of them were counted only once. The ten largest make up roughly 7.1% of the sample.

Taken with the paper, the label for time point translates to: sample taken at primary tumor resection. Donors were 65 to 85 patients with early-stage, untreated non-small cell lung cancer from the lung TRACERx cohort. Without any cell sorting, TCR sequencing was performed on whole RNA extracted either from tumor and nontumor lung tissue or from cryopreserved PBMC samples. Patients were selected for TCR sequencing only if sufficient RNA was available from at least two tumor regions. According to the germline V gene (reference sequence), CDR1 reads MNHEY and CDR2 reads SMNVEV. The trim is 8 bases for V and 6 bases for J, with a gap of 12 bases between the germline ends. Spanning cysteine to phenylalanine, the CDR3 consists of 12 amino acids. The CDR3 DNA has 36 bases and is translated from base 1.

This TCR derives from a male donor with early-stage non-small cell lung cancer. Here the chain combines TRBV27 and TRBJ2-3; the D gene is perhaps TRBD1 or TRBD2, each of them matching over 5 bases. The source was PBMCs, collected at surgery. CDR3 region: CASGEWGDTQYF. The bases are TGTGCCAGCGGGGAGTGGGGGGATACGCAGTATTTT.